This record covers a single T cell receptor (beta chain). RNA was extracted with the RNeasy kit, and a quantity of roughly 0.5 to 1 ug was reverse transcribed using random hexamers. One entry per CDR3 protein results from TCRdb running MiXCR on the immunoSEQ multiplex PCR reads. This sample carries around 150,000 distinct CDR3 sequences, more than 85% of them seen once, and the ten largest clones take approximately 0.18%. This sample is part of a study of CD8 T cells in Susac syndrome. V was clipped by 3 bases and J by 1 base, with 6 bases between them. Germline V gene sequence: CDR1 DFQATT, CDR2 SNEGSKA (reference sequence). CDR3 length: 12 residues.

The chain uses TRBV20-1 and TRBJ1-2, with D maybe TRBD1 (5 bases). The sequence derives from a human donor with Susac syndrome. Sequenced: CD8+ T cells from PBMCs. The CDR3 region is CSARQGNYGYTF. DNA of the CDR3: TGCAGTGCTAGGCAGGGTAACTATGGCTACACCTTC.